These T cell receptor beta chains were read from a single sample in a study of shared clonotypes between healthy human individuals. Sequencing used immunoSEQ multiplex PCR; TCRdb keeps in-frame clones, though not all of them. The sample consists of about 2.1 million clones, approximately 92% of them appearing once. Sequenced input: naive CD8+ T cells from PBMCs. Receptors originate from a young man in good health. Some clones in this sample may be carry-over from other donors' samples. CDR3s include the opening cysteine and the closing phenylalanine or tryptophan. A D gene is named only where the DNA matches it firmly. The listing skips clone size in some rows; elsewhere it reads once, few, many or a size class.

J gene | D gene | clone size | V gene | CDR3 DNA | CDR3 protein
TRBJ2-5 | NA | NA | TRBV20-1 | TGCAGTGCTAGATTTGGTGAGACCCAGTACTTC | CSARFGETQYF
TRBJ2-1 | NA | NA | TRBV28 | TGTGCCAGCAGTTTTAGGCCCCCAGAGAGGAATGAGCAGTTCTTC | CASSFRPPERNEQFF
TRBJ2-3 | NA | NA | TRBV15 | TGTGCCACCAGCCCTAGTCTTCGAGATACGCAGTATTTT | CATSPSLRDTQYF
TRBJ1-2 | NA | NA | TRBV6-6 | TGTGCCAGCAGTTACGTGACGATGGGTGGCTACACCTTC | CASSYVTMGGYTF
TRBJ2-5 | NA | NA | TRBV6-5 | TGTGCCAGCAGTTTATCGGGGTACCAAGAGACCCAGTACTTC | CASSLSGYQETQYF
TRBJ2-7 | NA | once | TRBV2 | TGTGCCAGCAGTGAATGGAACAGGTTCTCCTACGAGCAGTACTTC | CASSEWNRFSYEQYF
TRBJ2-5 | TRBD1 | NA | TRBV27 | TGTGCCAGCAGTTTACCGGGACAGGGTAGCGAGACCCAGTACTTC | CASSLPGQGSETQYF
TRBJ2-7 | NA | NA | TRBV6-6 | TGTGCCAGCACGGCAGACTCCTACGAGCAGTACTTC | CASTADSYEQYF
TRBJ1-2 | NA | NA | TRBV10-3 | TGTGCCATCTCCCGTATCGAGGGGGTCGGGCTCTATGGCTACACCTTC | CAISRIEGVGLYGYTF
TRBJ2-2 | NA | NA | TRBV7-9 | TGTGCCAGCAGCTTAGCCTCGACAGGACCCACGAACACCGGGGAGCTGTTTTTT | CASSLASTGPTNTGELFF
TRBJ2-7 | NA | once | TRBV2 | TGTGCCAGCAGCCCTGCGGACGAGCAGTACTTC | CASSPADEQYF
TRBJ2-7 | TRBD2 | NA | TRBV28 | TGTGCCAGCAGTCGGACTAGCGGGAGTAGGAGAGAGCAGTACTTC | CASSRTSGSRREQYF
TRBJ1-4 | TRBD1 | NA | TRBV5-1 | TGCGCCAGCAGCTTGGAGGACAGGGTGCCGGGAGGAGAAAAACTGTTTTTT | CASSLEDRVPGGEKLFF
TRBJ1-3 | NA | NA | TRBV19 | TGTGCCAGCAGCCTTGTAGCAGGGGCTGGAAACACCATATATTTT | CASSLVAGAGNTIYF
TRBJ2-3 | NA | NA | TRBV2 | TGTGCCACCACTAGCCGTCGGGATACGCAGTATTTT | CATTSRRDTQYF
TRBJ1-2 | NA | NA | TRBV28 | TGTGCCAGCAGTTTGCGGCAGGGACCTAACTATGGCTACACCTTC | CASSLRQGPNYGYTF
TRBJ2-7 | TRBD1 | NA | TRBV5-4 | TGTGCCAGCAGCCCAACGGGACAGGGTTACGAGCAGTACTTC | CASSPTGQGYEQYF
TRBJ2-5 | NA | NA | TRBV9 | TGTGCCAGCAGCGTAGACCGGGGGGCCCAAGAGACCCAGTACTTC | CASSVDRGAQETQYF
TRBJ2-2 | TRBD1 | NA | TRBV7-7 | TGTGCCAGCAGCTTAGCGACTCAGGGGGTGCCCGGGGAGCTGTTTTTT | CASSLATQGVPGELFF
TRBJ2-7 | NA | NA | TRBV29-1 | TGCAGCGTTGTGGTGGAATCCTACGAGCAGTACTTC | CSVVVESYEQYF
TRBJ2-5 | NA | NA | TRBV7-9 | TGTGCCAGCAGCCGGGACGACAGGTGGGAGACCCAGTACTTC | CASSRDDRWETQYF
TRBJ1-1 | NA | NA | TRBV30 | TGTGCCTGGTCGACCCTACCCATGAGCACTGAAGCTTTCTTT | CAWSTLPMSTEAFF
TRBJ2-1 | TRBD2 | NA | TRBV6-1 | TGTGCCAGCACGGGTAGCGGGGCCTACAATGAGCAGTTCTTC | CASTGSGAYNEQFF
TRBJ2-7 | TRBD1 | once | TRBV29-1 | TGCAGCGTTGGACAGGGCGGTAGAGTTGACGAGCAGTACTTC | CSVGQGGRVDEQYF
TRBJ2-2 | NA | NA | TRBV29-1 | TGCAGCGCTGGACCGGGATACACCGGGGAGCTGTTTTTT | CSAGPGYTGELFF
TRBJ2-7 | NA | NA | TRBV27 | TGTGCCAGCAGTCCCAGGACGGGATCCTACGAGCAGTACTTC | CASSPRTGSYEQYF
TRBJ2-1 | NA | NA | TRBV27 | TGTGCCAGCAGTTTATCCGGGCCCAGGGGGACCCACCGGGGGTACGGTGAGCAGTTCTTC | CASSLSGPRGTHRGYGEQFF
TRBJ2-1 | NA | NA | TRBV9 | TGTGCCAGCAGCGTAGGGGACACTTACAATGAGCAGTTCTTC | CASSVGDTYNEQFF
TRBJ2-7 | TRBD1 | NA | TRBV7-9 | TGTGCCAGCAGAACAGGGGGTTCCGAGCAGTACTTC | CASRTGGSEQYF
TRBJ1-2 | NA | NA | TRBV29-1 | TGCAGCGTTGTGGGGGGGACGAACTATGGCTACACCTTC | CSVVGGTNYGYTF
TRBJ1-3 | NA | NA | TRBV29-1 | TGCAGCGTTGAAGATCCGGGTTCTGGAAACACCATATATTTT | CSVEDPGSGNTIYF
TRBJ2-7 | NA | NA | TRBV7-9 | TGTGCCAGCAGCTCCGGGACTCCCTACGAGCAGTACTTC | CASSSGTPYEQYF
TRBJ2-1 | NA | NA | TRBV28 | TGTGCCAGCAGCCCCTGGCGGGATGTGAACAATGAGCAGTTCTTC | CASSPWRDVNNEQFF
TRBJ2-7 | NA | NA | TRBV4-1 | TGCGCCAGCAGCCCCGGCCCCGGGACCTCCTACGAGCAGTACTTC | CASSPGPGTSYEQYF
TRBJ1-1 | NA | NA | TRBV4-1 | TGCGCCAGCAGCCAAGGAGGGACCCCGGGAACTGAAGCTTTCTTT | CASSQGGTPGTEAFF
TRBJ1-5 | NA | NA | TRBV7-8 | TGTGCCAGCAGCTTGGCCGGATATCAGCCCCAGCATTTT | CASSLAGYQPQHF
TRBJ2-7 | TRBD2 | NA | TRBV27 | TGTGCCAGCAGTTCCAGGACTAGCGGGAGGGGCTACGAGCAGTACTTC | CASSSRTSGRGYEQYF
TRBJ2-2 | NA | NA | TRBV10-3 | TGTGCCATCAAAAATCCCGGGGGGCGGACCGGGGAGCTGTTTTTT | CAIKNPGGRTGELFF
TRBJ1-1 | NA | NA | TRBV11-2 | TGTGCCAGCAGCTTCGAGATGAACACTGAAGCTTTCTTT | CASSFEMNTEAFF
TRBJ2-7 | TRBD2 | NA | TRBV2 | TGTGCCAGCATCTTACCCCTAGCGGGAGATGGCTACGAGCAGTACTTC | CASILPLAGDGYEQYF
TRBJ2-1 | NA | NA | TRBV15 | TGTGCCACCAGCAGAGGGGCAGCGGAGAGCTCCTACAATGAGCAGTTCTTC | CATSRGAAESSYNEQFF
TRBJ2-3 | NA | NA | TRBV15 | TGTGCCACCAGCACGCACAGGGGAGGTAATACGCAGTATTTT | CATSTHRGGNTQYF
TRBJ1-2 | NA | once | TRBV7-6 | TGTGCCAGCGGGGCCGGGGCCCGGTGGGACTATGGCTACACCTTC | CASGAGARWDYGYTF
TRBJ2-2 | NA | NA | TRBV2 | TGTGCCAGCAGTGAAAGCCCCCCGGGCGGCGGGGAGCTGTTTTTT | CASSESPPGGGELFF
TRBJ2-1 | NA | NA | TRBV19 | TGTGCCAGTACTCCCAGAGGGCGGGGAACGGCTCAATTCTACAATGAGCAGTTCTTC | CASTPRGRGTAQFYNEQFF
TRBJ1-2 | NA | NA | TRBV11-2 | TGTGCCAGCAGCAAAAGAGGGGGTGCCGGCCTCTATGGCTACACCTTC | CASSKRGGAGLYGYTF
TRBJ2-1 | TRBD2 | NA | TRBV9 | TGTGCCAGCAGCGTAGGAGGTTTAGCGGGAGGGGCGTACAATGAGCAGTTCTTC | CASSVGGLAGGAYNEQFF
TRBJ2-1 | NA | NA | TRBV5-6 | TGTGCCAGCAGCTTCCGAAGCTCCTACAATGAGCAGTTCTTC | CASSFRSSYNEQFF
TRBJ2-3 | NA | NA | TRBV27 | TGTGCCAGCAGTACCTATAGCACAGATACGCAGTATTTT | CASSTYSTDTQYF
TRBJ2-1 | TRBD1 | NA | TRBV13 | TGTGCCAGCAGCAACGGACAGGGGGCGTACAGCTCCTACAATGAGCAGTTCTTC | CASSNGQGAYSSYNEQFF
TRBJ2-7 | NA | NA | TRBV9 | TGTGCCAGCAGCGTAGACGGGAGCTACGAGCAGTACTTC | CASSVDGSYEQYF
TRBJ2-1 | TRBD2 | NA | TRBV7-8 | TGTGCCAGCAGCTTAGGGACGGGAGGGAACTACAATGAGCAGTTCTTC | CASSLGTGGNYNEQFF
TRBJ2-5 | NA | NA | TRBV25-1 | TGTGCCAGCAGTGACCTGAGGACGGCCCCGCGGGAGACCCAGTACTTC | CASSDLRTAPRETQYF
TRBJ2-7 | TRBD2 | once | TRBV27 | TGTGCCAGCAGGGAGGGACTAGCGGGAGGGCCAAACTACGAGCAGTACTTC | CASREGLAGGPNYEQYF
TRBJ2-7 | NA | NA | TRBV10-3 | TGTGCCATCAGTGAGTCAGGGATGGTGAACTACGAGCAGTACTTC | CAISESGMVNYEQYF